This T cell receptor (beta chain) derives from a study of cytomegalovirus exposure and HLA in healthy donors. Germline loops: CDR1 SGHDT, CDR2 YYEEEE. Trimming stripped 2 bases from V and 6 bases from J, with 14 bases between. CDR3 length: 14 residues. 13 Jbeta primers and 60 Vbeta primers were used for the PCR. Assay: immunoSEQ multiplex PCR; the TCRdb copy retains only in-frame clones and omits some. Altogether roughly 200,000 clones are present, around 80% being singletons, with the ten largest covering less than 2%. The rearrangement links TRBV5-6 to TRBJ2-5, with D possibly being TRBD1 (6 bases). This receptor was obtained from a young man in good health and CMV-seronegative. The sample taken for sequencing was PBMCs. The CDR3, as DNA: TGTGCCAGCAGCTTTTCCGGACAGAGACAGACCCAGTACTTC. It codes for CASSFSGQRQTQYF.